The T cell receptor (beta chain) described here comes from a study of graft-versus-host responses after intestinal transplantation. In the study overall: Recipients were all induced with anti-thymocyte globulin, then given tacrolimus and steroids for about three years.

With 6 bases removed from V and 2 bases from J, the gap between germline ends came to 13 bases. In germline, CDR1 is ENHRY, CDR2 SYGVKD. The CDR3 extends over 14 amino acids. Using immunoSEQ multiplex PCR, the repertoire was profiled, and TCRdb retains in-frame clones only, with some absent. The sample has about 24,000 clones, 40% seen once. The clonotype originates from a human patient who received an intestinal transplant. The material sequenced was alloreactive CD4+ T cells from a mixed lymphocyte reaction culture, taken before intestinal transplant. Subset described: CFSE-low proliferating T cells sorted from roughly six-day pre-transplant mixed lymphocyte reaction (GvH or HvG direction). V gene TRBV10-3 combines with J gene TRBJ2-5; D may be TRBD1 (5 bases). In DNA form, the CDR3 reads TGTGCCATCAGGACCGGACATACGCAAGAGACCCAGTACTTC. Its translation: CAIRTGHTQETQYF.